This TCR beta chain was identified during a study of T-cell memory formation after mild COVID-19 (dated by TCRdb to the early 2020s). Concerning the study at large: TCR sequence clusters from the two donors were found to be largely donor specific. Two young, previously healthy adult volunteers made up the cohort, one male and one female. Longitudinal TCRalpha and TCRbeta repertoire sequencing tracked T-cell clones expanding and contracting after mild COVID-19 in two donors. What the authors observed across the whole study: Contracting CD4+ clones turned up mainly in the CM and EM memory subsets, whereas EMRA was where CD8+ clones were enriched. SARS-CoV-2 specificity was not confirmed for the second-wave clones peaking on day 37. Only two mild cases were covered in the study, and larger cohorts including severe cases with pre-infection samples were considered necessary. Balanced CD4/CD8 phenotypes were observed for clones contracting from day 15 to 85, whereas a bias towards CD4+ was observed for a second wave of clones expanding from day 15 to 37. The detection of some responding clones in pre-infection memory suggests that pre-existing cross-reactive memory T cells joined the SARS-CoV-2 response.

This clonotype occurred many times. It lacks a known antigen. Base-call qualities are not available, and no considerably larger clone is one nucleotide away. Trimming takes 0 bases from V and 0 bases from J, and the germline ends sit 16 bases apart. Counted from cysteine to phenylalanine, this CDR3 has 17 amino acids. This entry keeps only the CDR3 DNA: 51 bases, framed from base 1. CDR1 and CDR2, looked up from the germline V gene, are SGHRS and YFSETQ. The instrument was an Illumina NovaSeq 6000. TCRalpha and TCRbeta cDNA libraries were built by 5'RACE with constant-segment primers, adding sample barcodes and unique molecular identifiers. Trizol reagent was used to extract RNA from every sample. Amplification of the libraries took two PCR steps, and the second step added a second sample barcode plus Illumina TruSeq adapters. Sequencing of libraries was performed on an Illumina NovaSeq with 2 x 150 bp paired-end reads. On the study's bioinformatics: With migec v1.2.7, reads were demultiplexed and then collapsed into UMI-guided consensus sequences. Using mixcr v2.1.11, the UMI consensuses were aligned to TRA and TRB V and J templates and assembled into clonotypes. Clonotypes were classified as expanded or contracted when called significant by both edgeR and NoisET, with noise models trained on biological replicates. For edgeR calls, a false discovery rate-adjusted p below 0.01 and a log2 fold-change threshold of 1 were applied. As an exploratory analysis of dynamics, PCA with hierarchical clustering was applied to max-normalized trajectories of the 1000 most abundant clonotypes. The CD4 or CD8 phenotype of responding clones was assigned using the separately sequenced CD4+ and CD8+ repertoires. TCRdb handled the public reads itself, with Q25 trimming in fastp and clone calling in MiXCR, and kept productive beta chains. Every CDR3 protein is listed once, alongside the most common genes and DNA of its rows. The V and J calls here are based on TCRdb, not the publication. The sample table contains 200,000 to 250,000 distinct CDR3 sequences; only one count was recorded for 7.5% to 10% of them. Clones ranked in the top ten supply 3.5% of the sample.

Ficoll-Paque density gradient centrifugation was used to isolate PBMCs. This clonotype was sampled from a man aged 18-30 years who had mild COVID-19 (a few samples of this study predate the infection). The sample titles of this study are shuffled in the database, so cell type and time point are left out; the donor was told from shared clones. The rearranged chain carries TRBV5-1 and TRBJ2-7; TRBD2 is a weak D gene call, 6 bases matching. Specimen: PBMCs or a T cell subset sorted from them (not recorded which). The nucleotide sequence reads TGCGCCAGCAGCTTGGTGGTCGGCGGGGCCCTCTCCTACGAGCAGTACTTC. It codes for CASSLVVGGALSYEQYF.